This TCR beta chain was identified in a study of blood T cell repertoires in COVID-19. Study in general: From T cells, B-cell-depleted T cells, or PBMCs came the material, which was cDNA or gDNA.

Under the authors' procedure: Reference gene primer amplification gave nucleated cell count estimates. Method: immunoSEQ multiplex PCR; TCRdb's copy keeps in-frame clones and lacks some. That table supplies the V and J calls and clone size; D and trimming were determined from the DNA. The sample carries around 330,000 clones, about nine tenths recorded once. Among Cohort 3 donors, those recovered had two negative PCRs, clearance, or symptom resolution. The J segment lost 3 bases and the V segment lost 2 bases, leaving 4 bases of the junction unmatched. CDR3 length: 14 residues. Germline V gene lookup returns CDR1 LGHDT and CDR2 YNNKEL (reference sequence).

This clonotype was sampled from a man aged 55-75 years who had recovered from COVID-19. Material for sequencing was PBMCs or T cells enriched from blood (not recorded which). The chain uses TRBV3-1 (or the pseudogene TRBV3-2) and TRBJ2-7, with 7 bases that match TRBD2. This CDR3 is CASSQSGTYYEQYF. CDR3 sequence (DNA): TGTGCCAGCAGCCAAAGCGGGACCTACTACGAGCAGTACTTC.